What follows describes a single TCR beta chain. There were no participants with HIV treated outside the United States. The sample originates from a study of long-term antiretroviral therapy in people with HIV. Germline V lookup: CDR1 LNHDA, CDR2 SQIVND (reference sequence). After removal of 3 bases from V and 8 bases from J, the junction contained 25 bases not matched to a gene. This CDR3 region has 20 residues. The libraries were made with immunoSEQ v3.0 at survey level. Here immunoSEQ multiplex PCR was the method, and the copy in TCRdb shows in-frame clones only, minus some. Here the sample spans tens of thousands of clones, 88% being singletons.

The clonotype originates from a man aged 55 to 70 with HIV. Sequences were derived from unsorted PBMCs, sampled 2.3 years after starting antiretroviral therapy. The chain joins TRBV19 to TRBJ1-2; 9 nucleotides match TRBD1. As DNA, the CDR3 is TGTGCCAGTAGTATCCTTACAGGGGGCCGTCTCAGCCGTAACGGTTACGGCTACACCTTC. It is translated as CASSILTGGRLSRNGYGYTF. The variable domain in full, completed from reference TRBV19 and TRBJ1-2, reads DGGITQSPKYLFRKEGQNVTLSCEQNLNHDAMYWYRQDPGQGLRLIYYSQIVNDFQKGDIAEGYSVSREKKESFPLTVTSAQKNPTAFYLCASSILTGGRLSRNGYGYTFGSGTRLTVV.